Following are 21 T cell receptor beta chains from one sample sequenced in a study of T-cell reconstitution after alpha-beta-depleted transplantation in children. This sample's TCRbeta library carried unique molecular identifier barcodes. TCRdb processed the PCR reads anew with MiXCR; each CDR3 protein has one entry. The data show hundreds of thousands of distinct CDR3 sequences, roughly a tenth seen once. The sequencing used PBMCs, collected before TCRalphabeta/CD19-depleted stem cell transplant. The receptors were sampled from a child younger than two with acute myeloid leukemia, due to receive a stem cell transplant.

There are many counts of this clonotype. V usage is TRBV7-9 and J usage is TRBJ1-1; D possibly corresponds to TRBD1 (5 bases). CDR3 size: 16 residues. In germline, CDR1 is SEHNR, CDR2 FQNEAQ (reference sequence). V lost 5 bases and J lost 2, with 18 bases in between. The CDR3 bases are TGTGCCAGCAGCCCGTTTTCCGGGGCTATAAACACTGAAGCTTTCTTT. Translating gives CASSPFSGAINTEAFF. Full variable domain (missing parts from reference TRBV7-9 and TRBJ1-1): DTGVSQNPRHKITKRGQNVTFRCDPISEHNRLYWYRQTLGQGPEFLTYFQNEAQLEKSRLLSDRFSAERPKGSFSTLEIQRTEQGDSAMYLCASSPFSGAINTEAFFGQGTRLTVV.

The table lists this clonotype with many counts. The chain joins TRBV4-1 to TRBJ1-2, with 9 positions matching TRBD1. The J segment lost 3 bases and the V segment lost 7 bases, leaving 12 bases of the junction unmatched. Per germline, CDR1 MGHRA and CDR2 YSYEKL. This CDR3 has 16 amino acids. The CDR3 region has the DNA TGCGCCAGCACCCCGACAGGGGGGTTAATGGACTATGGCTACACCTTC. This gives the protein CASTPTGGLMDYGYTF.

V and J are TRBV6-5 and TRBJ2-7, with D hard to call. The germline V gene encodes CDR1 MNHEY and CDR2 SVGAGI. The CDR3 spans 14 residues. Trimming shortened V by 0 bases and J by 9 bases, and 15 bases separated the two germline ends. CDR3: CASSYSKVAFGQYF. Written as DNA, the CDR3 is TGTGCCAGCAGTTACTCGAAAGTCGCCTTTGGGCAGTACTTC.

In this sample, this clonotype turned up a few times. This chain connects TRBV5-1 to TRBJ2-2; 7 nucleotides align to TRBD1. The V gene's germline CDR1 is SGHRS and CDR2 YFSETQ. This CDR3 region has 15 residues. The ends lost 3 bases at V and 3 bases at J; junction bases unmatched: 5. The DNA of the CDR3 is TGCGCCAGCAGCTCCGGACAGGTCTACACCGGGGAGCTGTTTTTT. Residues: CASSSGQVYTGELFF.

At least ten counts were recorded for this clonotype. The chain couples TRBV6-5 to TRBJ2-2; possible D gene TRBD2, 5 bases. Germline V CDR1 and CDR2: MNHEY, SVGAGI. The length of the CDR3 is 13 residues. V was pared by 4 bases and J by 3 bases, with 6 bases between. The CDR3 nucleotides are TGTGCCAGCAGTTTGAGGGACACCGGGGAGCTGTTTTTT. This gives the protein CASSLRDTGELFF.

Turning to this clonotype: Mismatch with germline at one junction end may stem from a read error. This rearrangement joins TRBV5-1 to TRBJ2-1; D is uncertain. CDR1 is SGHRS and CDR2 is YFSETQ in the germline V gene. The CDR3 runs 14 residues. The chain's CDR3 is CASSLVSGYNKQFF. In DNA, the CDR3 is TGCGCCAGCAGCTTGGTCTCCGGGTACAATAAGCAGTTCTTC.

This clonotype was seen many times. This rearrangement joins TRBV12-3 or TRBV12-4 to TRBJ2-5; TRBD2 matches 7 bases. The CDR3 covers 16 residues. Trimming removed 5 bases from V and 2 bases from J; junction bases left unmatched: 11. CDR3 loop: CASSHLLAVHQETQYF. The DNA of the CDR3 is TGTGCCAGCAGTCACCTGCTAGCGGTTCATCAAGAGACCCAGTACTTC.

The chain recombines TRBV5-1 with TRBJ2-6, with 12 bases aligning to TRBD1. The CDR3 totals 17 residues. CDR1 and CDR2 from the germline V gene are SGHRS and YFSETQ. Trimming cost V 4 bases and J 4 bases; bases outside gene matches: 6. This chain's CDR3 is CASSPGQGAEGANVLTF. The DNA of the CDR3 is TGCGCCAGCAGCCCGGGACAGGGGGCGGAAGGGGCCAACGTCCTGACTTTC.

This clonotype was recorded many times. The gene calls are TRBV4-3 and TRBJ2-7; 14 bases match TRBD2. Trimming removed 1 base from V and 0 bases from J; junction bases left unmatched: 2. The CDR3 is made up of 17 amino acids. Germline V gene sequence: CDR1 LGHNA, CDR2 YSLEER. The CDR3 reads CASSQGLAGGPSYEQYF. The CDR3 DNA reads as TGCGCCAGCAGCCAAGGACTAGCGGGAGGGCCCTCCTACGAGCAGTACTTC.

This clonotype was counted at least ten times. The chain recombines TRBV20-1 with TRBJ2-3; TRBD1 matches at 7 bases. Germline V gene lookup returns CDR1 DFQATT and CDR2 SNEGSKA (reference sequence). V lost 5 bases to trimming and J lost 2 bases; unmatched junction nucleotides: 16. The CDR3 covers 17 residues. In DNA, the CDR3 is TGCAGTGCTTCCCCGACAGGGCAGACGGTACTCACAGATACGCAGTATTTT. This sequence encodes CSASPTGQTVLTDTQYF.

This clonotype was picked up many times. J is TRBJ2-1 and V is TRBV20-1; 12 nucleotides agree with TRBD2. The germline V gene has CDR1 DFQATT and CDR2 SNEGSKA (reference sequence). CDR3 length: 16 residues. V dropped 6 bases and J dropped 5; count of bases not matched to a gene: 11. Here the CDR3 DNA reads TGCAGTGCCCGGAACGGCGGACTAGCGGGACACAATGAGCAGTTCTTC. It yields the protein CSARNGGLAGHNEQFF.

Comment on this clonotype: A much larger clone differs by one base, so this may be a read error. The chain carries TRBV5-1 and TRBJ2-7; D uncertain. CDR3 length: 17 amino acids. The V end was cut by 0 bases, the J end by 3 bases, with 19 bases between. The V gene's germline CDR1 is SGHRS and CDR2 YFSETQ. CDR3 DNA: TGCGCCAGCAGCTTGGGAACGTCTTTCGCTATTGTCTACGAGCAGTACTTC. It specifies CASSLGTSFAIVYEQYF. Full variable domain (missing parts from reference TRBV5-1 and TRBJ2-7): KAGVTQTPRYLIKTRGQQVTLSCSPISGHRSVSWYQQTPGQGLQFLFEYFSETQRNKGNFPGRFSGRQFSNSRSEMNVSTLELGDSALYLCASSLGTSFAIVYEQYFGPGTRLTVT.

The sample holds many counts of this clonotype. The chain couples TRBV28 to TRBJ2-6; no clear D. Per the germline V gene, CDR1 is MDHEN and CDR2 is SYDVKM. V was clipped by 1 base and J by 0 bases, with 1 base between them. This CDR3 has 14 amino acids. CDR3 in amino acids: CASSLFSGANVLTF. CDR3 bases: TGTGCCAGCAGTTTATTCTCTGGGGCCAACGTCCTGACTTTC.

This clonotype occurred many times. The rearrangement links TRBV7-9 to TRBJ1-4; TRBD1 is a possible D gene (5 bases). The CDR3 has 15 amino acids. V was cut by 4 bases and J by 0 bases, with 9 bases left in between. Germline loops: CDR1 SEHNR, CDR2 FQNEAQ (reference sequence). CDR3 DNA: TGTGCCAGCAGCTCCCGACAGCCAACTAATGAAAAACTGTTTTTT. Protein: CASSSRQPTNEKLFF.

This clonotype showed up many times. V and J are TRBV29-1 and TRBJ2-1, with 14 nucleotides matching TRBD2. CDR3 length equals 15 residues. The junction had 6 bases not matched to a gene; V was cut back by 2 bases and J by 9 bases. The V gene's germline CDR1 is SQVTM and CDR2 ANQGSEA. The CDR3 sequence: CSVEPTSGGAPEQFF. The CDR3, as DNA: TGCAGCGTTGAACCGACTAGCGGGGGGGCCCCTGAGCAGTTCTTC.

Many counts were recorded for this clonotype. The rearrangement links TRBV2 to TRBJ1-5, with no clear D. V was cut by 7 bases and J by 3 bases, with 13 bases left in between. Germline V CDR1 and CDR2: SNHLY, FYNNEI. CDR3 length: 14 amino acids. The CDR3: CASMGLAPNQPQHF. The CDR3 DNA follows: TGTGCCAGCATGGGGTTGGCCCCCAATCAGCCCCAGCATTTT.

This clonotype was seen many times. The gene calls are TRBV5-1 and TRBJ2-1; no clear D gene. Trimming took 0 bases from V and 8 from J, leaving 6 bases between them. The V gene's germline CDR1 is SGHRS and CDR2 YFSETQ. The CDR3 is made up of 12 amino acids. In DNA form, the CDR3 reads TGCGCCAGCAGCTTGGTTTTGGATGAGCAGTTCTTC. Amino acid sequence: CASSLVLDEQFF.

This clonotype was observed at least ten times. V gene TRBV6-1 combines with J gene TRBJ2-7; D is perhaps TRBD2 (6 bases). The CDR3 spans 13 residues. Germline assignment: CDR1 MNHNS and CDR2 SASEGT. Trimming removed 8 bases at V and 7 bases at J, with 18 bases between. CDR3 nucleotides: TGTGCCAGCTGCGATAGCGGCCTAGGGGAGCAGTACTTC. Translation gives CASCDSGLGEQYF.

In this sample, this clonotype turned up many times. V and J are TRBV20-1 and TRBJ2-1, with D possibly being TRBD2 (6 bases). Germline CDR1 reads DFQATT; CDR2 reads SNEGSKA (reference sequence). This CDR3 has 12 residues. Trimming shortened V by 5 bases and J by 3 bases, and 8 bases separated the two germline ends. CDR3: CSAPAGYNEQFF. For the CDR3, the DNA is TGCAGTGCTCCAGCGGGCTACAATGAGCAGTTCTTC.

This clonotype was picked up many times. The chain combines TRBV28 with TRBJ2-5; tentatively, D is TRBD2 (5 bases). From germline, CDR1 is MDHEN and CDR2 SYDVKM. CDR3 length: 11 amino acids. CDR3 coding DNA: TGTGTCTCCGAGCGGAAGGAGACCCAGTACTTC. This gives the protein CVSERKETQYF.

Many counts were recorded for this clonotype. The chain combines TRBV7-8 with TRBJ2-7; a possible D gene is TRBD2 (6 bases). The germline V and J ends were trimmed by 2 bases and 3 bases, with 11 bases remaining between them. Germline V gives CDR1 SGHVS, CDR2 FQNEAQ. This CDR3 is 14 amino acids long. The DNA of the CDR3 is TGTGCCAGCAGCTTAAACGGACTACTCTACGAGCAGTACTTC. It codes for CASSLNGLLYEQYF. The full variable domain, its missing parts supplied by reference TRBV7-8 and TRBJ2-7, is GAGVSQSPRYKVAKRGQDVALRCDPISGHVSLFWYQQALGQGPEFLTYFQNEAQLDKSGLPSDRFFAERPEGSVSTLKIQRTQQEDSAVYLCASSLNGLLYEQYFGPGTRLTVT.